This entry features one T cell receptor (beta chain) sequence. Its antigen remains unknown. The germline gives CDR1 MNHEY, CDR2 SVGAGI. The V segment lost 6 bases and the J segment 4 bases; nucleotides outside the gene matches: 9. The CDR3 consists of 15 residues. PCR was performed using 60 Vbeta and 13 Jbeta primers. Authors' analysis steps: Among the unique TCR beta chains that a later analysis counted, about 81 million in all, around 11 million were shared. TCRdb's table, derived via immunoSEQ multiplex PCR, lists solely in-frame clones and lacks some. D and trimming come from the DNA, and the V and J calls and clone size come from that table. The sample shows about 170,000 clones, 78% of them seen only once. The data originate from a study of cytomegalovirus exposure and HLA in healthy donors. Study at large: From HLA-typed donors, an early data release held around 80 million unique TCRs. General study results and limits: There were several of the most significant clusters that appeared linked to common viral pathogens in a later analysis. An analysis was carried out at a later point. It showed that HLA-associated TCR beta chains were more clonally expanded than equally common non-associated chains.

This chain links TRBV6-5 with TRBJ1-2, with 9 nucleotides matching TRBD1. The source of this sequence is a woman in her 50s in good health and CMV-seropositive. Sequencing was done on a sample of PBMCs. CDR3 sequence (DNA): TGTGCCAGCAGGGGAACAGGGGGCGATAGCTATGGCTACACCTTC. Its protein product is CASRGTGGDSYGYTF.